The entry below gives a single T cell receptor beta chain sequence along with its context. Its antigen is unidentified. Unique molecular identifiers were incorporated during preparation of the TCRbeta library. MiXCR, applied by TCRdb to the PCR reads, yields one record per CDR3 protein. This sample yields some 290,000 distinct CDR3 sequences, of which 20% to 30% are seen a single time; approximately 10% belongs to the top ten. This record belongs to a study of T-cell reconstitution after alpha-beta-depleted transplantation in children. Study-wide results and caveats: One year after transplant, T-cell counts and diversity came mostly from newly produced T cells.

Looked up from germline, CDR1 is MGHRA and CDR2 is YSYEKL. The CDR3 covers 16 residues. The V gene lost 2 bases and the J gene lost 3 bases, with 14 bases spanning the gap. J is TRBJ2-1 and V is TRBV4-1; D assignment may be TRBD1 or TRBD2 (6 bases each). Here the sequenced sample was PBMCs, mostly from graft donor cells, taken 180 days after TCRalphabeta/CD19-depleted stem cell transplant. The receptor comes from a male patient younger than 18 who had a stem cell transplant for acute lymphoblastic leukemia, so the T cells may come from the graft donor. The CDR3 spells CASSQQRGTFYNEQFF. The DNA for the CDR3 is TGCGCCAGCAGCCAACAAAGGGGGACTTTCTACAATGAGCAGTTCTTC.